The entry below gives a single T cell receptor (beta chain) sequence along with its context. These data originate in a study of shared clonotypes between healthy human individuals. The wider study: There were three CD4 naive, three CD4 memory, two CD8 naive and one CD8 memory plates per donor.

A deep-level run was used for the assay. The material for each subset, its genomic DNA, was split evenly across several immunoSEQ plates. In the original processing: ImmunoSEQ output lacked quality scores and full-length reads, limiting matched filtering. This table comes from immunoSEQ multiplex PCR, and its TCRdb copy is limited to in-frame clones, with some not included. The V and J calls and the clone size are those of that table, but D and trimming were determined from the DNA. Found here are roughly 700,000 clones, about 90% of them singletons; the top ten hold about 33%. Trimming pared 3 bases from V and 3 bases from J, leaving 9 bases between. The CDR3 extends over 13 amino acids. Looked up from germline, CDR1 is MNHEY and CDR2 is SVGAGI.

The rearrangement joins TRBV6-5 to TRBJ2-7; the D is unclear. Input material: memory CD8+ T cells from PBMCs. Specified subset: CD45RO+ cells pooled with CCR7-negative TemRA cells. The source of this sequence is a man younger than 35 in good health. Some clones in this sample may be carry-over from other donors' samples. CDR3: CASSYHSGYEQYF. The CDR3, as DNA: TGTGCCAGCAGTTATCATTCCGGCTACGAGCAGTACTTC.